The TCR beta chain described here comes from a study of blood T cell repertoires in COVID-19. Study summary: COVID-19 samples collected from the United States, Italy and Spain covered acute and convalescent phases. The analysed material was cDNA or gDNA that came from T cells, B-cell-depleted T cells, or PBMCs.

This CDR3 is built from 14 residues. V lost 8 bases to trimming and J lost 10 bases; unmatched junction nucleotides: 9. The V gene's germline CDR1 is SEHNR and CDR2 FQNEAQ (reference sequence). Per the study methods: It was from reference gene primer amplification that nucleated cell counts were estimated. This table comes from immunoSEQ multiplex PCR, and its TCRdb copy is limited to in-frame clones, with some not included. V and J calls and clone size are as listed in that table; D and trimming were resolved from the DNA. Of roughly 170,000 clones in the sample, 85% to 90% were seen once. The specimen sequenced was peripheral blood. The V and J genes are TRBV7-9 and TRBJ2-1; 12 nucleotides line up with TRBD2. This receptor was taken from a woman aged 18 to 35 who had recovered from COVID-19. This chain's CDR3 is CASPSGLAGGEQFF. In DNA form, the CDR3 reads TGTGCCAGCCCCTCAGGGCTAGCGGGAGGGGAGCAGTTCTTC.